This T cell receptor (beta chain) was sequenced during a study of post-analysis software for immune sequencing data. Study in general: The courses of disease that were included comprised relapsing-remitting, secondary progressive and progressive-relapsing multiple sclerosis.

This clonotype showed up just a few times. The antigen remains unidentified. Unique molecular identifiers were built into the TCR beta cDNA libraries. The authors obtained 540,000 or so cDNA molecules from roughly 1 to 10 million T cells. From the PCR reads, TCRdb called clonotypes with MiXCR, one entry per CDR3 protein. Of hundreds of thousands of distinct CDR3 sequences listed, about 60% were seen once; the top ten hold about 11%. Study results and caveats: The normalized Chao1 diversity of multiple sclerosis patients was significantly lower than that of controls.

This clonotype was obtained from a girl aged 2-10 years with multiple sclerosis. Source material: blood.

CDR3 sequence (DNA): TGCGCCAGCAGCTTTGCGGGAAATGAGCAGTTCTTC. Encoded protein: CASSFAGNEQFF. The chain uses TRBV5-1 and TRBJ2-1; possible D gene TRBD2, 6 bases. With 2 bases removed from V and 7 bases from J, the gap between germline ends came to 7 bases. Germline CDR1 SGHRS, CDR2 YFSETQ. The CDR3 consists of 12 residues. The full variable domain, its missing parts supplied by reference TRBV5-1 and TRBJ2-1, is KAGVTQTPRYLIKTRGQQVTLSCSPISGHRSVSWYQQTPGQGLQFLFEYFSETQRNKGNFPGRFSGRQFSNSRSEMNVSTLELGDSALYLCASSFAGNEQFFGPGTRLTVL.